The next 20 T cell receptor beta chains were all read from a single sample in a study of T cells after yellow fever vaccination. TCRdb re-called the 5' RACE reads with MiXCR, one entry per CDR3 protein. The repertoire has approximately 150,000 distinct CDR3 sequences, roughly 6.2% of them found once; the top ten carry roughly 3%. The sample here was CD4+ T cells sorted from PBMCs, taken on the day of the first yellow fever vaccination. Receptor source: a man between 18 and 29 years old who received the YFV17D yellow fever vaccine.

This sequence joins TRBV12-3 or TRBV12-4 and TRBJ1-1; D is ambiguous. This CDR3 has 13 amino acids. Trimming removed 3 bases from V and 5 bases from J, with 10 bases in between. This CDR3 is CASSLNSKTEAFF. CDR3 bases: TGTGCCAGCAGTTTGAACAGCAAGACTGAAGCTTTCTTT.

The chain employs TRBV12-3 or TRBV12-4 and TRBJ2-1; 14 bases are shared with TRBD2. V was pared by 5 bases and J by 16 bases, with 10 bases of the junction left unmatched. This CDR3 comprises 14 residues. The CDR3: CASSPPTSGGAFFF. DNA for the CDR3: TGTGCCAGCAGTCCCCCGACTAGCGGGGGGGCCTTCTTCTTC.

This clonotype was picked up many times. The rearrangement joins TRBV20-1 to TRBJ2-3; 8 bases are shared with TRBD2. The CDR3 is 17 residues long. The germline V gene has CDR1 DFQATT and CDR2 SNEGSKA (reference sequence). The V and J ends lost 0 bases and 2 bases, in that order; junction bases with no gene match: 10. For the CDR3, the DNA is TGCAGTGCTAGAGATTTTTCGCGGGGGGCGAACACAGATACGCAGTATTTT. This encodes CSARDFSRGANTDTQYF.

The rearrangement uses TRBV7-3 and TRBJ2-6, with unresolved D. Germline V gene sequence: CDR1 SGHTA, CDR2 FQGTGA. The CDR3 consists of 16 residues. V lost 4 bases and J lost 2, with 12 bases in between. The CDR3 sequence: CASSSVVGAGANVLTF. The DNA for the CDR3 is TGTGCCAGCAGCTCAGTTGTGGGCGCTGGGGCCAACGTCCTGACTTTC.

The chain employs TRBV18 and TRBJ2-7, with a possible D match to TRBD1 (5 bases). The CDR3 runs to 15 residues. V lost 2 bases and J lost 1, with 12 bases in between. Germline lookup yields CDR1 KGHSH and CDR2 LQKENI. CDR3 in amino acids: CASSPGRERSYEQYV. For the CDR3, the DNA is TGTGCCAGCTCACCAGGCAGGGAACGGTCCTACGAGCAGTACGTC.

In its sample, this clonotype was seen many times. The rearrangement joins TRBV7-2 to TRBJ2-2; 8 positions agree with TRBD1. This CDR3 has 16 residues. Germline values: CDR1 SGHTA, CDR2 FQGNSA. The ends lost 5 bases at V and 4 bases at J; junction bases unmatched: 9. The CDR3, as DNA: TGTGCCAGCAGCCCCAGGGGGACAGGTGGCACCGGGGAGCTGTTTTTT. This encodes CASSPRGTGGTGELFF. Full variable domain (remainder filled in from reference TRBV7-2 and TRBJ2-2): GAGVSQSPSNKVTEKGKDVELRCDPISGHTALYWYRQSLGQGLEFLIYFQGNSAPDKSGLPSDRFSAERTGGSVSTLTIQRTQQEDSAVYLCASSPRGTGGTGELFFGEGSRLTVL.

This clonotype was seen repeatedly, ten times or more. V is TRBV12-3 or TRBV12-4 and J is TRBJ2-5; no firm D call. The CDR3 is 12 amino acids. Trimming removed 5 bases from V and 7 bases from J, with 11 bases in between. The CDR3 nucleotides read TGTGCCAGCAGTCCCGACCCAAGGACCCAGTACTTC. This sequence encodes CASSPDPRTQYF.

CDR3 loop: CASSFGPLQETQYF. CDR3 DNA sequence: TGTGCCAGCAGCTTCGGCCCTCTCCAAGAGACCCAGTACTTC. The chain is built from TRBV7-2 and TRBJ2-5; unclear D gene. Germline CDR1 and CDR2: SGHTA and FQGNSA. The V gene lost 3 bases and the J gene lost 1 base, with 9 bases spanning the gap. This CDR3 has 14 residues.

With respect to this clonotype: One junction end does not reproduce the germline sequence, and a read error may be involved. Written as DNA, the CDR3 is TGCAGTGCTAGAGCCCGACGCGGGGGGGGAGATACGCAGTGTTTT. Translated, it gives CSARARRGGGDTQCF. V gene TRBV20-1 combines with J gene TRBJ2-3, with 9 positions matching TRBD2. The CDR3 sequence is 15 residues long. Germline V gene lookup returns CDR1 DFQATT and CDR2 SNEGSKA (reference sequence).

This clonotype was detected a few times. The rearrangement links TRBV3-1 to TRBJ1-1, with D perhaps TRBD1 (5 bases). This CDR3 is 16 amino acids long. Germline V gene lookup returns CDR1 LGHDT and CDR2 YNNKEL (reference sequence). Trimming removed 1 base from V and 0 bases from J, with 12 bases in between. CDR3 protein: CASSQVGLRVNTEAFF. For the CDR3, the DNA is TGTGCCAGCAGCCAAGTGGGTCTCAGGGTGAACACTGAAGCTTTCTTT.

This clonotype occurred a few times. The chain couples TRBV27 to TRBJ1-2, with TRBD1 matching over 8 bases. This CDR3 is 13 amino acids long. V lost 2 bases to trimming and J lost 8 bases; unmatched junction nucleotides: 4. Looked up from germline, CDR1 is MNHEY and CDR2 is SMNVEV (reference sequence). The CDR3 DNA follows: TGTGCCAGCAGTTTACACCCAGGGGGCGGCTACACCTTC. This gives the protein CASSLHPGGGYTF.

This clonotype was observed a handful of times. V gene TRBV5-4 combines with J gene TRBJ2-5; 15 bases map to TRBD2. Germline lookup yields CDR1 SGHNT and CDR2 YYREEE (reference sequence). This CDR3 region has 17 residues. V lost 4 bases to trimming and J lost 5 bases; unmatched junction nucleotides: 9. CDR3 loop: CASSLGTSGGLKETQYF. In DNA, the CDR3 is TGTGCCAGCAGCCTAGGGACTAGCGGGGGGCTGAAGGAGACCCAGTACTTC. Based on the CDR3 plus reference TRBV5-4 and TRBJ2-5, the full variable domain is ETGVTQSPTHLIKTRGQQVTLRCSSQSGHNTVSWYQQALGQGPQFIFQYYREEENGRGNFPPRFSGLQFPNYSSELNVNALELDDSALYLCASSLGTSGGLKETQYFGPGTRLLVL.

The chain carries TRBV7-2 and TRBJ1-2; D may be TRBD1 (6 bases). Germline V CDR1 and CDR2: SGHTA, FQGNSA. CDR3 length: 16 residues. V was shortened by 1 base and J by 4 bases, with 16 bases between the two germline ends. CDR3: CASSLVGGEVSYGYTF. The CDR3 bases are TGTGCCAGCAGCTTAGTAGGGGGGGAGGTTTCCTATGGCTACACCTTC.

This clonotype has ten or more counts. This chain uses TRBV18 with TRBJ2-5; TRBD2 is a possible D gene (5 bases). Germline V gene sequence: CDR1 KGHSH, CDR2 LQKENI. The CDR3 spans 12 residues. V was clipped by 3 bases and J by 5 bases, with 7 bases between them. In DNA, the CDR3 is TGTGCCAGCTCACCCACGGGGGAGACCCAGTACTTC. It translates to CASSPTGETQYF.

The rearrangement links TRBV4-2 to TRBJ2-2; D is possibly TRBD1 (6 bases). Looked up from germline, CDR1 is LGHNA and CDR2 is YNFKEQ. V lost 0 bases to trimming and J lost 5 bases, with 13 bases between them. The CDR3 sequence is 16 residues long. The CDR3 DNA follows: TGTGCCAGCAGCCAAGAGATGGACAGTAGGACCGGGGAGCTGTTTTTT. Translating it yields CASSQEMDSRTGELFF.

Ten or more counts support this clonotype. The gene calls are TRBV29-1 and TRBJ1-5; D unresolved. CDR3 length: 12 amino acids. V was shortened by 4 bases and J by 4 bases, with 8 bases between the two germline ends. Germline CDR1 SQVTM, CDR2 ANQGSEA. DNA for the CDR3: TGCAGCGTTGGACGGGGAAATCAGCCCCAGCATTTT. It translates to CSVGRGNQPQHF. The whole variable domain, remainder taken from reference TRBV29-1 and TRBJ1-5, is SAVISQKPSRDICQRGTSLTIQCQVDSQVTMMFWYRQQPGQSLTLIATANQGSEATYESGFVIDKFPISRPNLTFSTLTVSNMSPEDSSIYLCSVGRGNQPQHFGDGTRLSIL.

At least ten counts were recorded for this clonotype. This chain joins TRBV10-3 and TRBJ1-2; D not resolved. Germline lookup yields CDR1 ENHRY and CDR2 SYGVKD. The CDR3 consists of 13 residues. Trimming removed 4 bases at V and 6 bases at J, with 12 bases between. CDR3 bases: TGTGCCATCAGTGTAGGACTCGTGGATGGCTACACCTTC. It specifies CAISVGLVDGYTF.

This clonotype has a handful of counts. The rearrangement uses TRBV7-2 and TRBJ1-2; a possible D gene is TRBD1 (6 bases). The germline gives CDR1 SGHTA, CDR2 FQGNSA. V was pared by 6 bases and J by 7 bases, with 18 bases between. The CDR3 is 14 residues long. The CDR3 sequence is CASSRGAGRSGYTF. DNA of the CDR3: TGTGCCAGCAGTCGGGGGGCAGGGAGAAGTGGCTACACCTTC.

The table lists this clonotype with many counts. The rearrangement joins TRBV5-1 to TRBJ2-1; D unresolved. V lost 4 bases to trimming and J lost 4 bases, with 15 bases between them. The CDR3 is made up of 15 amino acids. The V gene's germline CDR1 is SGHRS and CDR2 YFSETQ. The CDR3 loop reads CASSTGPDVYNEQFF. DNA for the CDR3: TGCGCCAGCAGCACTGGACCAGATGTTTACAATGAGCAGTTCTTC.

This clonotype has a count of ten or more. The chain uses TRBV29-1 and TRBJ1-5; maybe TRBD1 (5 bases). This CDR3 is built from 14 residues. Trimming removed 4 bases at V and 1 base at J, with 11 bases between. The V gene's germline CDR1 is SQVTM and CDR2 ANQGSEA. The CDR3 coding sequence is TGCAGCGTTGGGGGCCTAGGCAGCAATCAGCCCCAGCATTTT. Its translation is CSVGGLGSNQPQHF.